What follows describes a single TCR beta chain. This record belongs to a study of control samples from healthy donors and cancer patients. Profiled with immunoSEQ multiplex PCR; TCRdb holds only in-frame clones, not every one. Seen here are some 95,000 clones, roughly 88% observed once, and the top ten hold roughly 15%. In germline, CDR1 is LNHDA, CDR2 SQIVND (reference sequence). Trimming removed 5 bases from V and 5 bases from J; junction bases left unmatched: 4. The CDR3 totals 14 residues. Sample: blood. This chain connects TRBV19 to TRBJ1-5; 9 bases align to TRBD1. The TCR was taken from a man aged 30 to 45 in good health. CDR3 DNA: TGTGCCAGTAGTTCGACAGGGGGTGATCAGCCCCAGCATTTT. As protein: CASSSTGGDQPQHF. Full variable domain (rest looked up from reference TRBV19 and TRBJ1-5): DGGITQSPKYLFRKEGQNVTLSCEQNLNHDAMYWYRQDPGQGLRLIYYSQIVNDFQKGDIAEGYSVSREKKESFPLTVTSAQKNPTAFYLCASSSTGGDQPQHFGDGTRLSIL.